This T cell receptor (beta chain) was identified in a study of blood T cell repertoires in COVID-19. The CDR3 is made up of 17 amino acids. Germline V CDR1 and CDR2: MNHNY, SVGAGI (reference sequence). V was clipped by 6 bases and J by 5 bases; unmatched bases: 15. Data came from immunoSEQ multiplex PCR; TCRdb stores just in-frame clones and leaves some out. The sample has roughly 200,000 clones, about nine tenths seen once. Sequencing was carried out using peripheral blood. This TCR was sampled from a woman in her twenties or thirties with acute or convalescent COVID-19. This chain uses TRBV6-6 with TRBJ1-2, with 10 bases that match TRBD1. CDR3 nucleotide sequence: TGTGCCAGCAGCCGACTCCCCGGGACAGGGGTTGGGTATGGCTACACCTTC. Its translation: CASSRLPGTGVGYGYTF.